Sequencing of this TCR beta chain was carried out in a study of CD8 T cells in Susac syndrome. RNA, at 0.5 to 1 ug, was reverse transcribed with random hexamers. TCRdb processed the immunoSEQ multiplex PCR reads anew with MiXCR; each CDR3 protein has one entry. The sample records a few hundred thousand distinct CDR3 sequences, 80% to 90% being singletons. The count of this clonotype is one. CDR3 length equals 12 residues. Germline CDR1 SQVTM, CDR2 ANQGSEA. The ends were cut back, 6 bases at V and 6 bases at J, with 15 bases in the middle. The chain is built from TRBV29-1 and TRBJ2-7; D is possibly TRBD1 or TRBD2 (5 bases each). The source of this sequence is a human donor with multiple sclerosis. Sequencing input: CD8+ T cells from PBMCs. The CDR3 sequence is CSVTGRGGEQYF. CDR3 DNA: TGCAGCGTCACGGGACGTGGAGGCGAGCAGTACTTC.